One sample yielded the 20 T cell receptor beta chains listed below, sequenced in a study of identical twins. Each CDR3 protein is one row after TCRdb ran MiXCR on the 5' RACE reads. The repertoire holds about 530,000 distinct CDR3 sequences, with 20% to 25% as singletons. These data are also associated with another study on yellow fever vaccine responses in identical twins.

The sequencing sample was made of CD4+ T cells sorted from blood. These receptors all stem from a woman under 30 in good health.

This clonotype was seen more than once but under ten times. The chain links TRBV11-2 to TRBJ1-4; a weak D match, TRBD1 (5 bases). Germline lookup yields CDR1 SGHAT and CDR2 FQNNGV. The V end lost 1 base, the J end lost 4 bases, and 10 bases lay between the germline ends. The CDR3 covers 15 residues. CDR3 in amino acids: CASSLGGPGNEKLFF. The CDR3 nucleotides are TGTGCCAGCAGCTTAGGGGGCCCTGGTAATGAAAAACTGTTTTTT.

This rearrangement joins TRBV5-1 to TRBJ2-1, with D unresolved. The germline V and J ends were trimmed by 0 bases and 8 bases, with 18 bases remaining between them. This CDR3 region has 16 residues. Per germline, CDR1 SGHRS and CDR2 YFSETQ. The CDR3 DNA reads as TGCGCCAGCAGCTTGGATAATCCATGGGCTGGCGATGAGCAGTTCTTC. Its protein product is CASSLDNPWAGDEQFF. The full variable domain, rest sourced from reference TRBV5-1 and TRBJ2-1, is KAGVTQTPRYLIKTRGQQVTLSCSPISGHRSVSWYQQTPGQGLQFLFEYFSETQRNKGNFPGRFSGRQFSNSRSEMNVSTLELGDSALYLCASSLDNPWAGDEQFFGPGTRLTVL.

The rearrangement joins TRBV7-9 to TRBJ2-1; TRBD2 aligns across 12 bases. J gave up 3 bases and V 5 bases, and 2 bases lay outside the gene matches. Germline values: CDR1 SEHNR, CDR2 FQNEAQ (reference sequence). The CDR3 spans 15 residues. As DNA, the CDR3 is TGTGCCAGCAGCCCTAGCGGGAGGGTCTACAATGAGCAGTTCTTC. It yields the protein CASSPSGRVYNEQFF.

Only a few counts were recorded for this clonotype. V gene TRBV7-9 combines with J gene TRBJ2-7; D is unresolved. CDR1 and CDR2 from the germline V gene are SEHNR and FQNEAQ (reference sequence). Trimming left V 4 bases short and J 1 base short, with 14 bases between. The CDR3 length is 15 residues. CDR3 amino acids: CASSSTTSGSYEQYF. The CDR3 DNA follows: TGTGCCAGCAGCTCAACCACCTCTGGATCCTACGAGCAGTACTTC.

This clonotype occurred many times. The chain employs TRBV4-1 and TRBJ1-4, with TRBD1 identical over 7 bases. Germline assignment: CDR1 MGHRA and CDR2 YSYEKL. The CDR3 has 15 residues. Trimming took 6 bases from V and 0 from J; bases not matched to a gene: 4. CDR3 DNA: TGCGCCAGCAGTCGACAGGGCGCAACTAATGAAAAACTGTTTTTT. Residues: CASSRQGATNEKLFF.

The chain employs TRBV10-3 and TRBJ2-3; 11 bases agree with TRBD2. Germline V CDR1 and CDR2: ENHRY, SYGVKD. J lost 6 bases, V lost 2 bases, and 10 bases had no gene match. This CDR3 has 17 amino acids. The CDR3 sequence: CAISEMLAGGSADTQYF. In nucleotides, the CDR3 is TGTGCCATCAGTGAGATGCTAGCGGGAGGTTCTGCGGATACGCAGTATTTT.

The CDR3 here is CVVRQGRLKYTEAFF. Here the CDR3 DNA reads TGTGTCGTACGACAGGGTAGATTGAAGTACACTGAAGCTTTCTTT. The genes are TRBV28 and TRBJ1-1; TRBD1 agrees at 7 bases. Germline V gene data show CDR1 as MDHEN and CDR2 as SYDVKM. The CDR3 is 15 amino acids.

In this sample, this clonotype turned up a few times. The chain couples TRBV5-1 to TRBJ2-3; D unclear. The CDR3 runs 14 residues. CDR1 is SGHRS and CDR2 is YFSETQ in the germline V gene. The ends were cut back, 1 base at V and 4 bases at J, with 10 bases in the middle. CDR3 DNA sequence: TGCGCCAGCAGCTTGAGTTATTTGGCAGATACGCAGTATTTT. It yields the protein CASSLSYLADTQYF. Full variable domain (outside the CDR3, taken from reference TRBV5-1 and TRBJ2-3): KAGVTQTPRYLIKTRGQQVTLSCSPISGHRSVSWYQQTPGQGLQFLFEYFSETQRNKGNFPGRFSGRQFSNSRSEMNVSTLELGDSALYLCASSLSYLADTQYFGPGTRLTVL.

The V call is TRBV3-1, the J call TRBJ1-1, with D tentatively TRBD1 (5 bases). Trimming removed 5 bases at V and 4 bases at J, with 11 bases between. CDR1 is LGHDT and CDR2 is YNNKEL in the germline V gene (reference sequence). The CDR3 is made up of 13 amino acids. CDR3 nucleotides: TGTGCCAGCAGCTCGACAGCGACCACTGAAGCTTTCTTT. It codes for CASSSTATTEAFF.

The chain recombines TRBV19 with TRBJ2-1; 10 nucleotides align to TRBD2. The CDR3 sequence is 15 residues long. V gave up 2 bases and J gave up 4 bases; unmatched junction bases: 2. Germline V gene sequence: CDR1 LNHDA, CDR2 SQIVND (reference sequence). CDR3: CASSILAGDYNEQFF. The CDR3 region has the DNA TGTGCCAGTAGTATACTAGCGGGGGATTACAATGAGCAGTTCTTC.

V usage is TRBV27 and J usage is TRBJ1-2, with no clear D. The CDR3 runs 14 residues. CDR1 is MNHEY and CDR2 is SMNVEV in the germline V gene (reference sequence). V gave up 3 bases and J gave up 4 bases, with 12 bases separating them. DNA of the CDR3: TGTGCCAGCAGTTTTCAGGAGTCTGGCTATGGCTACACCTTC. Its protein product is CASSFQESGYGYTF.

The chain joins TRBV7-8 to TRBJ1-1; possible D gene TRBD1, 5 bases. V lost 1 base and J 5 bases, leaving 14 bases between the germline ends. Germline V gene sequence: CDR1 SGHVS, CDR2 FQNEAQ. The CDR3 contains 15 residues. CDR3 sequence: CASSLDGTRATEAFF. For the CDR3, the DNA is TGTGCCAGCAGCTTAGACGGGACGAGGGCTACTGAAGCTTTCTTT.

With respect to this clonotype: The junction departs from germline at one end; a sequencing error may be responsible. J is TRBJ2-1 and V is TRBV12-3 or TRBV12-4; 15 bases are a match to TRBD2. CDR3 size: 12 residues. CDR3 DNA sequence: TGTGCCAGCAGTTTGGGACTAGCGGGAGGTATCTTC. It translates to CASSLGLAGGIF.

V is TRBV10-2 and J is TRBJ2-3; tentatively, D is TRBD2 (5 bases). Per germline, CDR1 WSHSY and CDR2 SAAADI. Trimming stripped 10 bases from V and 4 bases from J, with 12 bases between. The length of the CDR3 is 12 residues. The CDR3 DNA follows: TGCGCCACACTAGGTTACTCAGATACGCAGTATTTT. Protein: CATLGYSDTQYF.

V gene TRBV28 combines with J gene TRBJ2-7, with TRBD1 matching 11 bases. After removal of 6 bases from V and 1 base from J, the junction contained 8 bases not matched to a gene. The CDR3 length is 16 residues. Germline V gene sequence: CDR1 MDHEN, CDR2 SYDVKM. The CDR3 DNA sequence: TGTGCCAGCAGAGCCGCCGGGACAGGGGGATCCTACGAGCAGTACGTC. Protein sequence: CASRAAGTGGSYEQYV.

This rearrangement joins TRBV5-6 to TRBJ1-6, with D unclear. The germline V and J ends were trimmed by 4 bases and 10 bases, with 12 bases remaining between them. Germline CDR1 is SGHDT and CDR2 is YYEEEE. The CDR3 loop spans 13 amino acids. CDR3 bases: TGTGCCAGCAGCACGGACCGTTGGTCACCCCTCCACTTT. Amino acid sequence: CASSTDRWSPLHF. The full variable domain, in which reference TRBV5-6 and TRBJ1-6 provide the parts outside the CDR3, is DAGVTQSPTHLIKTRGQQVTLRCSPKSGHDTVSWYQQALGQGPQFIFQYYEEEERQRGNFPDRFSGHQFPNYSSELNVNALLLGDSALYLCASSTDRWSPLHFGNGTRLTVT.

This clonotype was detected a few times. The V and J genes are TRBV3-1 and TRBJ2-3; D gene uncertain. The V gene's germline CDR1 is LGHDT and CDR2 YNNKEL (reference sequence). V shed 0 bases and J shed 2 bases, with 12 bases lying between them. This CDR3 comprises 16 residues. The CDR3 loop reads CASSQETSRFTDTQYF. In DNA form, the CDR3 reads TGTGCCAGCAGCCAAGAGACCAGCCGCTTCACAGATACGCAGTATTTT.

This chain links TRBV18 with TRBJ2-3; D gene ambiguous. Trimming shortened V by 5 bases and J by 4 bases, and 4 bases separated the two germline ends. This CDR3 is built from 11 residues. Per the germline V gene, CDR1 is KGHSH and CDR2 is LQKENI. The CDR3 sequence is CASSDPDTQYF. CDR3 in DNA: TGTGCCAGCTCAGATCCAGATACGCAGTATTTT.

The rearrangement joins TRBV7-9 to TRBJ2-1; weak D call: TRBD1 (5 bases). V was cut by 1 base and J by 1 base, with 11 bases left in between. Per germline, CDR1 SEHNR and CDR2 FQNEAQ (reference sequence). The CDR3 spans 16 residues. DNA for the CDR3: TGTGCCAGCAGCTTAGGCAGGGCGGAATCCTACAATGAGCAGTTCTTC. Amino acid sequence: CASSLGRAESYNEQFF.

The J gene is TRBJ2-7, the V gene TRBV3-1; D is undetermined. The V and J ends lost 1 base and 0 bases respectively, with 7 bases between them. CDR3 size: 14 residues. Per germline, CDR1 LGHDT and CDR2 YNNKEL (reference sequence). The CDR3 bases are TGTGCCAGCAGCCAAGGAGGCCTCTCCTACGAGCAGTACTTC. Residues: CASSQGGLSYEQYF.